This T cell receptor beta chain was sequenced during a study of cytomegalovirus exposure and HLA in healthy donors. Notes on the study in general: Reports described diagnosis of cytomegalovirus status by the classifier as highly specific and sensitive. Some highly shared sequence variants likely arose as a pipeline artifact. In an earlier analysis, productive rearrangement rates for most beta V segments clustered near 87% or 30%.

On this clone: Its antigen is undetermined.

The CDR3 length is 16 residues. Germline trimming cut 3 bases from V and 1 base from J; bases unmatched to any gene: 3. Germline values: CDR1 WNHNN, CDR2 SYGVQD (reference sequence). It was with 60 Vbeta and 13 Jbeta primers that the PCR ran. Repertoires were generated with immunoSEQ multiplex PCR, while TCRdb's copy carries only in-frame clones and drops some. The data hold 150,000 to 200,000 clones, with roughly 82% observed a single time. The specimen was PBMCs. The chain recombines TRBV10-1 with TRBJ2-2; 9 nucleotides agree with TRBD1. This clonotype was sampled from a girl aged 10 to 17 in good health and CMV-seropositive. The CDR3 sequence: CASSDPGQGNTGELFF. For the CDR3, the DNA is TGCGCCAGCAGTGACCCGGGACAGGGGAACACCGGGGAGCTGTTTTTT.